The source of this TCR beta chain is a study of T-cell reconstitution after alpha-beta-depleted transplantation in children. The CDR3 totals 16 residues. Germline values: CDR1 SGHRS, CDR2 YFSETQ. V lost 0 bases and J lost 3, with 16 bases in between. This clonotype has more than one count but fewer than ten. TCRbeta library construction was performed incorporating unique molecular identifiers. Each CDR3 protein is one row after TCRdb ran MiXCR on the PCR reads. The sample carries hundreds of thousands of distinct CDR3 sequences, under 15% recorded once. Sequences were derived from PBMCs from the stem cell graft donor, sampled from the stem cell graft. The rearrangement links TRBV5-1 to TRBJ2-7; D possibly corresponds to TRBD2 (6 bases). The receptor's source is a human donor who donated a stem cell graft to a child with combined immunodeficiency. As DNA, the CDR3 is TGCGCCAGCAGCTTGGAGGCGGGGACCGGGAACTACGAGCAGTACTTC. Translating gives CASSLEAGTGNYEQYF.